These 18 T cell receptor beta chains came from one sample sequenced in a study of blood T cell repertoires in COVID-19. Measured with immunoSEQ multiplex PCR; TCRdb has only the in-frame clones, and not every one. Of over 80,000 clones in the sample, over 90% were seen once. Sequencing was done on a sample of peripheral blood. The receptors derive from a man aged 55 to 69 with acute or convalescent COVID-19.

The V call is TRBV5-4, the J call TRBJ1-1, with 8 bases aligning to TRBD1. CDR3 length equals 14 residues. The germline CDR1 and CDR2 sequences are SGHNT and YYREEE (reference sequence). J lost 0 bases, V lost 6 bases, and 4 bases had no gene match. The DNA of the CDR3 is TGTGCCAGCAAATCAGGGGGCTTGAACACTGAAGCTTTCTTT. As protein: CASKSGGLNTEAFF.

The CDR3: CASSILAGGADTQYF. CDR3 nucleotide sequence: TGTGCCAGTAGTATCTTGGCGGGAGGGGCAGATACGCAGTATTTT. The J gene is TRBJ2-3, the V gene TRBV19, with 9 bases matching TRBD2. Germline-derived CDR1 and CDR2 are LNHDA and SQIVND (reference sequence). V shed 3 bases and J 4 bases; nucleotides not matched to a gene: 5. The CDR3 runs 15 residues.

The chain joins TRBV6-2 or TRBV6-3 to TRBJ2-7; D is undetermined. Per the germline V gene, CDR1 is MNHEY and CDR2 is SVGEGT. The CDR3 has 14 amino acids. The ends were cut back, 5 bases at V and 0 bases at J, with 11 bases in the middle. CDR3 DNA sequence: TGTGCCAGCAGTCGACACCAAAGCTCCTACGAGCAGTACTTC. Amino acid sequence: CASSRHQSSYEQYF.

V gene TRBV7-2 combines with J gene TRBJ2-7; D is uncertain. This CDR3 has 14 residues. V was shortened by 4 bases and J by 2 bases, with 12 bases between the two germline ends. Per the germline V gene, CDR1 is SGHTA and CDR2 is FQGNSA. The CDR3 spells CASSYAVPPYEQYF. CDR3 in DNA: TGTGCCAGCAGCTACGCGGTCCCGCCCTACGAGCAGTACTTC.

CDR3: CASSTTGGKETQYF. The CDR3 nucleotides read TGTGCCAGCAGCACGACAGGGGGCAAAGAGACCCAGTACTTC. The V gene is TRBV14, the J gene TRBJ2-5, with 10 bases lining up with TRBD1. The junction had 3 bases not matched to a gene; V was cut back by 5 bases and J by 3 bases. The CDR3 extends over 14 amino acids. Germline V lookup: CDR1 SGHDN, CDR2 FVKESK.

V usage is TRBV4-2 and J usage is TRBJ1-4; 9 bases agree with TRBD1. V shed 3 bases, J shed 5 bases, and the junction held 7 bases outside the gene matches. CDR1 is LGHNA, CDR2 YNFKEQ, per germline. The CDR3 loop spans 16 amino acids. The CDR3: CASSQPGQGLNEKLFF. Written as DNA, the CDR3 is TGTGCCAGCAGCCAGCCCGGACAGGGGTTAAATGAAAAACTGTTTTTT.

The genes are TRBV30 and TRBJ2-1, with 10 positions matching TRBD2. This CDR3 has 15 residues. Germline CDR1 reads GTSNPN; CDR2 reads SVGIG (reference sequence). V gave up 2 bases and J gave up 9 bases; unmatched junction bases: 10. CDR3 DNA: TGTGCCTGGAGTCCTCTAGCGGGAGTGATCGGTGAGCAGTTCTTC. Protein: CAWSPLAGVIGEQFF.

The rearrangement uses TRBV6-2 or TRBV6-3 and TRBJ1-1, with D unresolved. The V end was cut by 2 bases, the J end by 1 base, with 8 bases between. This CDR3 spans 14 amino acids. Germline CDR1 and CDR2: MNHEY and SVGEGT. Here the CDR3 reads CASSYAGENTEAFF. In nucleotides, the CDR3 is TGTGCCAGCAGTTACGCTGGAGAGAACACTGAAGCTTTCTTT.

The genes are TRBV27 and TRBJ2-7; perhaps TRBD2 as D (6 bases). V lost 1 base and J 5 bases, leaving 9 bases between the germline ends. Germline CDR1 and CDR2: MNHEY and SMNVEV (reference sequence). The CDR3 loop spans 13 amino acids. CDR3 nucleotide sequence: TGTGCCAGCAGTTTATTTTGGGGGGACGAGCAGTACTTC. Its protein product is CASSLFWGDEQYF.

This clone was detected once. The CDR3: CASSYSPASGIYNEQFF. The CDR3 DNA is TGTGCCAGCAGTTACTCTCCGGCTAGCGGGATCTACAATGAGCAGTTCTTC. V usage is TRBV6-2 or TRBV6-3 and J usage is TRBJ2-1; 9 nucleotides line up with TRBD2. This CDR3 region has 17 residues. The germline gives CDR1 MNHEY, CDR2 SVGEGT. The V segment lost 0 bases and the J segment 3 bases; nucleotides outside the gene matches: 6.

The V and J genes are TRBV5-6 and TRBJ1-2; perhaps TRBD1 as D (5 bases). V dropped 6 bases and J dropped 0 bases, with 12 bases sitting between them. Germline V gives CDR1 SGHDT, CDR2 YYEEEE. The CDR3 length is 14 residues. CDR3 protein: CASNGGNANYGYTF. The DNA for the CDR3 is TGTGCCAGCAACGGGGGAAACGCTAACTATGGCTACACCTTC.

V gene TRBV7-2 combines with J gene TRBJ2-5, with no clear D. The CDR3 is 15 residues long. Trimming shortened V by 1 base and J by 1 base, and 10 bases separated the two germline ends. Germline values: CDR1 SGHTA, CDR2 FQGNSA. The CDR3 spells CASSLGGLGQETQYF. In DNA form, the CDR3 reads TGTGCCAGCAGCTTAGGAGGCCTGGGCCAAGAGACCCAGTACTTC.

The chain employs TRBV6-2 or TRBV6-3 and TRBJ2-6; no reliable D call. The germline V gene encodes CDR1 MNHEY and CDR2 SVGEGT. Trimming shortened V by 5 bases and J by 1 base, and 9 bases separated the two germline ends. The CDR3 runs 15 residues. The CDR3 sequence is CASSTSRSGANVLTF. CDR3 in DNA: TGTGCCAGCAGTACCTCCCGGTCTGGGGCCAACGTCCTGACTTTC.

This chain links TRBV14 with TRBJ2-1, with TRBD2 matching 7 bases. The CDR3 runs 17 residues. The germline V gene has CDR1 SGHDN and CDR2 FVKESK. V lost 1 base and J lost 7; bases outside the gene matches: 13. CDR3 sequence reads: CASSQGRLAGVGNEQFF. CDR3 in DNA: TGTGCCAGCAGCCAAGGGCGCCTCGCGGGAGTAGGGAATGAGCAGTTCTTC.

A few counts support this clone. The rearrangement joins TRBV5-5 to TRBJ2-1; no clear D gene. Germline V gene sequence: CDR1 SGHKS, CDR2 YYEKEE (reference sequence). The CDR3 loop spans 13 amino acids. V was cut by 5 bases and J by 3 bases, with 9 bases left in between. CDR3: CASSLFSYNEQFF. The DNA of the CDR3 is TGTGCCAGCAGTTTATTTAGCTACAATGAGCAGTTCTTC.

This clone showed up just once. The junction departs from germline at one end; a sequencing error may be responsible. This chain joins TRBV5-4 and TRBJ2-5, with D perhaps matching TRBD1 (5 bases). Germline CDR1 and CDR2: SGHNT and YYREEE (reference sequence). This CDR3 spans 14 amino acids. The CDR3 loop is CVSSSQTGPETQYF. DNA of the CDR3: TGTGTCAGCAGCTCCCAAACAGGACCAGAGACCCAGTACTTC.

The chain links TRBV7-9 to TRBJ2-5; 8 bases align to TRBD1. This CDR3 spans 14 amino acids. V dropped 2 bases and J dropped 4; count of bases not matched to a gene: 3. The germline V gene has CDR1 SEHNR and CDR2 FQNEAQ (reference sequence). CDR3 protein: CASSLQGAGETQYF. DNA for the CDR3: TGTGCCAGCAGCTTACAGGGGGCCGGAGAGACCCAGTACTTC.

The gene calls are TRBV7-9 and TRBJ2-1, with D unclear. Germline CDR1 reads SEHNR; CDR2 reads FQNEAQ (reference sequence). V lost 7 bases and J 0 bases, leaving 10 bases between the germline ends. The CDR3 runs to 14 residues. The CDR3, as DNA: TGTGCCAGCACCTCGGTGAACTCCTACAATGAGCAGTTCTTC. Translation: CASTSVNSYNEQFF.